This record covers a single T cell receptor (beta chain). The PCR employed 60 Vbeta primers together with 13 Jbeta primers. Sequencing was performed with immunoSEQ multiplex PCR; in TCRdb, only in-frame clones are kept and a portion is missing. In the table there are some 210,000 clones, about three quarters of which are singletons. This specimen comes from a study of cytomegalovirus exposure and HLA in healthy donors. J lost 4 bases, V lost 5 bases, and 8 bases had no gene match. Germline V gives CDR1 KGHSH, CDR2 LQKENI. The CDR3 runs 15 residues. This chain joins TRBV18 and TRBJ2-1; 7 bases match TRBD1. The material sequenced was PBMCs. This sequence originates from a woman younger than 45 in good health and CMV-seropositive. This chain's CDR3 is CASSSQQGPYNEQFF. DNA for the CDR3: TGTGCCAGCTCATCCCAACAGGGGCCTTACAATGAGCAGTTCTTC.